Detailed here is one T cell receptor (beta chain). The data belong to a study of T cell changes during pregnancy in multiple sclerosis. The CDR3 runs to 13 residues. Germline lookup yields CDR1 SQVTM and CDR2 ANQGSEA. Trimming pared 7 bases from V and 2 bases from J, leaving 14 bases between. Generated by immunoSEQ multiplex PCR, the TCRdb table keeps only in-frame clones and is missing some. The repertoire consists of around 69,000 clones, with just over 90% occurring once and the leading ten covering approximately 1.5%. The chain recombines TRBV29-1 with TRBJ1-2; D not certain. The sequencing here drew on peripheral blood, taken in the third trimester of pregnancy. This TCR came from a female donor with multiple sclerosis, enrolled in a pregnancy study. CDR3 protein: CSALKEDNYGYTF. CDR3 coding DNA: TGCAGCGCACTCAAGGAGGACAACTATGGCTACACCTTC.